Listed below are T cell receptor beta chains from one sample, sequenced in a study of T-cell reconstitution after alpha-beta-depleted transplantation in children. TCRdb independently ran MiXCR on the PCR reads; one entry per CDR3 protein. The sample yields around 680,000 distinct CDR3 sequences, roughly 17% seen once. The starting material was PBMCs from the stem cell graft donor, obtained from the stem cell graft. The receptors were sampled from a human donor who donated a stem cell graft to a child with acute myeloid leukemia. Both conserved end residues are part of each CDR3. The D gene is left open where the match is weak. The size entry is marked missing in some rows and otherwise reads once, few, many or a size class.

j_call,clone_size,v_call,d_call,cdr3_nt,cdr3_aa
TRBJ2-1,-,TRBV18,-,TGTGCCAGCTCACCACCGGTAGGGGCCCCTATCAATGAGCAGTTCTTC,CASSPPVGAPINEQFF
TRBJ2-2,many,TRBV29-1,-,TGCAGCGTTTCCCCACCTGGAACGAACACCGGGGAGCTGTTTTTT,CSVSPPGTNTGELFF
TRBJ2-3,many,TRBV20-1,TRBD1,TGCAGGCTGGGGGTGCAGGGGGCGACAGATACGCAGTATTTT,CRLGVQGATDTQYF
TRBJ2-7,once,TRBV7-9,-,TGTGCCAGCAGCGAGTCTCCGGGATACTCCTACGAGCAGTACTTC,CASSESPGYSYEQYF
TRBJ1-2,few,TRBV6-2/TRBV6-3,-,TGTGCCAGCAGTTATGGGTCTTTAGGAGATGGCTACACCTTC,CASSYGSLGDGYTF
TRBJ1-5,many,TRBV12-3/TRBV12-4,TRBD1,TGTGCCAGCAGTTTAGGGACAGGGGATCAGCCCCAGCATTTT,CASSLGTGDQPQHF
TRBJ2-3,many,TRBV20-1,TRBD1,TGCAGTGCCGTCGGACAGGTGGGGGGCACAGATACGCAGTATTTT,CSAVGQVGGTDTQYF
TRBJ1-5,-,TRBV7-9,-,TGTGCCAGCAGCGACTACCGAACAGGAAGCAATCAGCCCCAGCATTTT,CASSDYRTGSNQPQHF
TRBJ2-2,many,TRBV6-5,-,TGTGCCAGCAGGCAAACCGGGGAGCTGTTTTTT,CASRQTGELFF
TRBJ2-3,-,TRBV20-1,TRBD2,TGCAGTGCTAGGGGGGTAGCGGGGGGCCACACAGATACGCAGTATTTT,CSARGVAGGHTDTQYF
TRBJ2-3,-,TRBV20-1,TRBD1,TGCAGTGCTCGTGGTGGGTCTGACAGGGGAAGCACAGATACGCAGTATTTT,CSARGGSDRGSTDTQYF
TRBJ2-1,many,TRBV12-3/TRBV12-4,-,TGTGCCAGCACCCAAGGACTTTACAATGAGCAGTTCTTC,CASTQGLYNEQFF
TRBJ1-1,-,TRBV7-2,TRBD1,TGTGCCAGCAGCCCTCCGGGGATACAGGGGCGGGCCACTGAAGCTTTCTTT,CASSPPGIQGRATEAFF
TRBJ1-3,-,TRBV7-2,TRBD1,TGTGCCAGCAAGACAGGGCTCTCTGGAAACACCATATATTTT,CASKTGLSGNTIYF
TRBJ2-5,-,TRBV12-3/TRBV12-4,TRBD2,TGTGCCAGCAGCCTACTAGCGCAAGAGACCCAGTACTTC,CASSLLAQETQYF
TRBJ1-4,many,TRBV20-1,TRBD1,TGCAGTGTGCTGGACAGGGCGCGTGATGAAAAACTGTTTTTT,CSVLDRARDEKLFF
TRBJ2-1,many,TRBV12-3/TRBV12-4,-,TGTGCCAGCAGCCAAGGGGCGAACTACTACAATGAGCAGTTCTTC,CASSQGANYYNEQFF
TRBJ1-1,many,TRBV20-1,-,TGCAGTGTACGAAGGCAAAACACTGAAGCTTTCTTT,CSVRRQNTEAFF
TRBJ1-5,-,TRBV30,-,TGTGCCTGGAGTGGTGACTTAAGCAATCAGCCCCAGCATTTT,CAWSGDLSNQPQHF
TRBJ1-3,few,TRBV5-5,-,TGTGCCAGCAGCTTGGTTCAGGCGCTTCAAACTGGAAACACCATATATTTT,CASSLVQALQTGNTIYF
TRBJ2-1,many,TRBV12-3/TRBV12-4,-,TGTGCCAGCAGTTTAGTGGACAGCTCCTACAATGAGCAGTTCTTC,CASSLVDSSYNEQFF
TRBJ2-1,-,TRBV19,-,TGTGCCAGTAGCCCCGGGCCCCTATACAATGAGCAGTTCTTC,CASSPGPLYNEQFF
TRBJ2-5,many,TRBV7-2,-,TGTGCCAGCAGCTTATTCGCTCGACAGGAGACCCAGTACTTC,CASSLFARQETQYF
TRBJ2-6,-,TRBV7-2,-,TGTGCCAGCAGCTTAGCGACCTCTGGGGCCAACGTCCTGACTTTC,CASSLATSGANVLTF
TRBJ2-1,many,TRBV5-5,-,TGTGCCAGCAGCGACGGGGGCGCCCGGTCCTACAATGAGCAGTTCTTC,CASSDGGARSYNEQFF
TRBJ1-1,many,TRBV20-1,-,TGCAGTGCTAGAGCAGGGGTGAACACTGAAGCTTTCTTT,CSARAGVNTEAFF
TRBJ2-6,few,TRBV7-7,TRBD1,TGTGCCAGCAGCCTGGGACAGTCGCTCTCTGGGGCCAACGTCCTGACTTTC,CASSLGQSLSGANVLTF
TRBJ1-1,few,TRBV5-1,-,TGCGCCAGCAGCTCACAGGGAGGGAGAACTGAAGCTTTCTTT,CASSSQGGRTEAFF
TRBJ2-3,many,TRBV20-1,TRBD1,TGCAGTGCGGATGGACAGGAGGGCACAGATACGCAGTATTTT,CSADGQEGTDTQYF
TRBJ2-1,-,TRBV11-3,-,TGTGCCAGCAGCTTAGAACAGTTACATGAGCAGTTCTTC,CASSLEQLHEQFF
TRBJ2-1,few,TRBV11-2,-,TGTGCCAGCAGCTTAGACGTCCGGGTATACAATGAGCAGTTCTTC,CASSLDVRVYNEQFF